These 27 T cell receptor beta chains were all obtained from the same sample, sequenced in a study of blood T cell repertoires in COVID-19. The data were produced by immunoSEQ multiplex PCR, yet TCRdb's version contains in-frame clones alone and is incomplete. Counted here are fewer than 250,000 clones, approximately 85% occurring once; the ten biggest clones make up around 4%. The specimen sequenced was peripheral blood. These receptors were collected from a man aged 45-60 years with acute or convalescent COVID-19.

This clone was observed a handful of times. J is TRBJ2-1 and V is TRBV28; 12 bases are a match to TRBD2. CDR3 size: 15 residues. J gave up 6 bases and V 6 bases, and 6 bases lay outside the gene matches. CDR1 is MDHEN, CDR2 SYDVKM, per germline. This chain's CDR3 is CASSPQTSGSNEQFF. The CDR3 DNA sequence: TGTGCCAGCAGCCCCCAGACTAGCGGGAGCAATGAGCAGTTCTTC.

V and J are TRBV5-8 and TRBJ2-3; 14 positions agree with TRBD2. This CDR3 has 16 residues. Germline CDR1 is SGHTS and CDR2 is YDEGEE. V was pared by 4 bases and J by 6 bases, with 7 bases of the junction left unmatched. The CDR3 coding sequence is TGTGCCAGCAGCCCGGGGACTAGCGGGGGTTGGGATACGCAGTATTTT. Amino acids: CASSPGTSGGWDTQYF.

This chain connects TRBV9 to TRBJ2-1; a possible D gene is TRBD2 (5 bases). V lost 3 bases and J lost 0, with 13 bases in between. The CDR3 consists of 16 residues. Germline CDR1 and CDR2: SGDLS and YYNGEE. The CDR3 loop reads CASSADSGSSYNEQFF. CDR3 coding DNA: TGTGCCAGCAGCGCAGATTCGGGGAGCTCCTACAATGAGCAGTTCTTC.

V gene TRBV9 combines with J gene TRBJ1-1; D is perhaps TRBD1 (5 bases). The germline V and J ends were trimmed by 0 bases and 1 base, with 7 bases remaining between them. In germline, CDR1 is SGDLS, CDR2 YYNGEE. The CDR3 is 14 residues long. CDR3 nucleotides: TGTGCCAGCAGCGTAGTGACAGAGAACACTGAAGCTTTCTTT. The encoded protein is CASSVVTENTEAFF. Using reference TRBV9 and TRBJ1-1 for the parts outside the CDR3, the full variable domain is DSGVTQTPKHLITATGQRVTLRCSPRSGDLSVYWYQQSLDQGLQFLIQYYNGEERAKGNILERFSAQQFPDLHSELNLSSLELGDSALYFCASSVVTENTEAFFGQGTRLTVV.

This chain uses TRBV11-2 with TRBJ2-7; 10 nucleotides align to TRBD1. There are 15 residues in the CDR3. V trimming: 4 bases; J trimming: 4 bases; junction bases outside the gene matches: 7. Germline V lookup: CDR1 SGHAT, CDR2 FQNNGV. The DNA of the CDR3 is TGTGCCAGCAGCTCCAGTTGGGACAGGGGTTACGAGCAGTACTTC. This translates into CASSSSWDRGYEQYF.

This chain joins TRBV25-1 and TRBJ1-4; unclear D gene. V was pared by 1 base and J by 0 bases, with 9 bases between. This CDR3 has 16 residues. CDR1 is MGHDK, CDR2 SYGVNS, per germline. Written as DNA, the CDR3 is TGTGCCAGCAGTGAATGGCATCCCGCAACTAATGAAAAACTGTTTTTT. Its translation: CASSEWHPATNEKLFF.

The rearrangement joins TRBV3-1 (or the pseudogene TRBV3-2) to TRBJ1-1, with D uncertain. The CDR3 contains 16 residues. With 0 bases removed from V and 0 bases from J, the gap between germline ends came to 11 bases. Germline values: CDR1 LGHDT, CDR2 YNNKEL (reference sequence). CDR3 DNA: TGTGCCAGCAGCCAAGAAACAGACCGAATGAACACTGAAGCTTTCTTT. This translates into CASSQETDRMNTEAFF.

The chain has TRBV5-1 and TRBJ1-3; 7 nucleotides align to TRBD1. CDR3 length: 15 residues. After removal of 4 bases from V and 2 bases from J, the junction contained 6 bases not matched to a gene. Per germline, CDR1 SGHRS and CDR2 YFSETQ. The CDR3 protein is CASSTTGSAGNTIYF. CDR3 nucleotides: TGCGCCAGCAGCACGACAGGGTCAGCTGGAAACACCATATATTTT.

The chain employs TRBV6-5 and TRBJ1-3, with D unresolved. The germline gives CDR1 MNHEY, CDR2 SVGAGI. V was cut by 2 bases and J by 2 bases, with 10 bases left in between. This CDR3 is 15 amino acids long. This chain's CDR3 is CASSYRESPGNTIYF. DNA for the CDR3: TGTGCCAGCAGTTACCGGGAGTCGCCTGGAAACACCATATATTTT.

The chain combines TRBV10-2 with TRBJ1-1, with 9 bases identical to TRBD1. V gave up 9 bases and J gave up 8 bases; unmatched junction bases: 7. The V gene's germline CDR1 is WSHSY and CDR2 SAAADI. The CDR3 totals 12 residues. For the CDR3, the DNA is TGCGCCAGTGGACAGGGGTCGTGGGAAGCTTTCTTT. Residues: CASGQGSWEAFF.

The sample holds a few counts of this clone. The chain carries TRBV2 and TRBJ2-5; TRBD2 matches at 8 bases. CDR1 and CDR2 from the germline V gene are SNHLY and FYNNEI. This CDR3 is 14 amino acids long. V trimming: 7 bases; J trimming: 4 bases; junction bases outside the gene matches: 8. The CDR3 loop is CASKDSGARETQYF. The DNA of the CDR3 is TGTGCCAGCAAAGATAGCGGGGCTCGAGAGACCCAGTACTTC.

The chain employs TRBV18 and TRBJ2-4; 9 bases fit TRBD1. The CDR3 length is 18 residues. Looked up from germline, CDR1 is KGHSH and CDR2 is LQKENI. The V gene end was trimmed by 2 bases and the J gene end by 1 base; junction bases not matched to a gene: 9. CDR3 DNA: TGTGCCAGCTCACCAAACTTACCCGGGACAGGGGCCAAAAACATTCAGTACTTC. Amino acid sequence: CASSPNLPGTGAKNIQYF.

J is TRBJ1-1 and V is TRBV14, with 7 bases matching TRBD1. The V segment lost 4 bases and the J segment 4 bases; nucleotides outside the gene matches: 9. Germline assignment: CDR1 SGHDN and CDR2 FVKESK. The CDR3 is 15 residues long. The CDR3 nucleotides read TGTGCCAGCAGCCCACAACAGGGGTTTCTCACTGAAGCTTTCTTT. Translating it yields CASSPQQGFLTEAFF.

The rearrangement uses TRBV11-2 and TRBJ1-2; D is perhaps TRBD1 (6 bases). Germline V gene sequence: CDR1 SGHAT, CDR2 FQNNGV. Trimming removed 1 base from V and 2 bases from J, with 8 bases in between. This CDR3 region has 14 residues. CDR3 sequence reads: CASSLGGGNYGYTF. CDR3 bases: TGTGCCAGCAGCTTAGGAGGGGGAAACTATGGCTACACCTTC.

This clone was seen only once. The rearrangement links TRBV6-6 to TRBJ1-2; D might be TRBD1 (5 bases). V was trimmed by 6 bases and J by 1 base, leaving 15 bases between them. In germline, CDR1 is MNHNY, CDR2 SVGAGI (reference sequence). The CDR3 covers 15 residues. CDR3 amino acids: CASSPQGRSNYGYTF. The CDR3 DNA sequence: TGTGCCAGCAGCCCTCAGGGTCGAAGTAACTATGGCTACACCTTC.

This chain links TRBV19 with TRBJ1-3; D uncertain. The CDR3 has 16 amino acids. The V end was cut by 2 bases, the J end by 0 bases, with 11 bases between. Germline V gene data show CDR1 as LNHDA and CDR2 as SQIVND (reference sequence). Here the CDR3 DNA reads TGTGCCAGTAGTATAAACGGTCGCCCCTCTGGAAACACCATATATTTT. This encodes CASSINGRPSGNTIYF.

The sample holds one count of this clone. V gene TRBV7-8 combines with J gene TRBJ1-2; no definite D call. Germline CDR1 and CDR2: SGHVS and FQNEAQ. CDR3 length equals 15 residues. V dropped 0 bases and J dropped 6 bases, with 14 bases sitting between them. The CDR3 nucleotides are TGTGCCAGCAGCTTAGCGTCCGCGACGGGTAATGGCTACACCTTC. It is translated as CASSLASATGNGYTF.

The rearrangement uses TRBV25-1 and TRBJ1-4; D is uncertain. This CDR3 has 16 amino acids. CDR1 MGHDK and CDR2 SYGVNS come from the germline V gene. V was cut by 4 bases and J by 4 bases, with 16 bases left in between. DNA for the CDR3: TGTGCCAGCAGTGGCTCCCGGGCGGGGAGTAATGAAAAACTGTTTTTT. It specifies CASSGSRAGSNEKLFF.

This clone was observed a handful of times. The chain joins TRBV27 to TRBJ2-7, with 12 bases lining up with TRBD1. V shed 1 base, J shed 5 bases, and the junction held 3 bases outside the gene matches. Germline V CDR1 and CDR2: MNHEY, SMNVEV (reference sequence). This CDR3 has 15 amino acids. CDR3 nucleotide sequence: TGTGCCAGCAGTTTATGGGGGACAGGGGGCAACGAGCAGTACTTC. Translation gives CASSLWGTGGNEQYF.

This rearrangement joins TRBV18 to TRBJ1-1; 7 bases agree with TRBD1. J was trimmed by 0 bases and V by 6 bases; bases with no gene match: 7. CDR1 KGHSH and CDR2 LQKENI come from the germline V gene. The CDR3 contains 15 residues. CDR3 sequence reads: CASSIGDSVNTEAFF. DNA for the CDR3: TGTGCCAGCTCGATAGGGGACAGCGTGAACACTGAAGCTTTCTTT. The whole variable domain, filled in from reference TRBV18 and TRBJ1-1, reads NAGVMQNPRHLVRRRGQEARLRCSPMKGHSHVYWYRQLPEEGLKFMVYLQKENIIDESGMPKERFSAEFPKEGPSILRIQQVVRGDSAAYFCASSIGDSVNTEAFFGQGTRLTVV.

CDR3 coding DNA: TGTGCCAGCTCACCACGATTACAGGGACCAACTAATGAAAAACTGTTTTTT. Protein: CASSPRLQGPTNEKLFF. The chain has TRBV18 and TRBJ1-4, with a tentative D call TRBD1 (6 bases). The CDR3 consists of 17 residues. Germline V gene lookup returns CDR1 KGHSH and CDR2 LQKENI. Trimming removed 1 base at V and 0 bases at J, with 12 bases between.

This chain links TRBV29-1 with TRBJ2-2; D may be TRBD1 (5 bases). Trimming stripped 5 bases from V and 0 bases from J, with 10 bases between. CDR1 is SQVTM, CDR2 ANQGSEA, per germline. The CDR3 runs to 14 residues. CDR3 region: CSVLDRANTGELFF. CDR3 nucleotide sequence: TGCAGCGTTCTTGACAGAGCGAACACCGGGGAGCTGTTTTTT.

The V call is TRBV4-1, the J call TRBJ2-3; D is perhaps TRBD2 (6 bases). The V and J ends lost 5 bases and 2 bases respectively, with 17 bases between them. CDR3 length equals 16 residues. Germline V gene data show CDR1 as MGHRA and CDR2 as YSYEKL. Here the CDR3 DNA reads TGCGCCAGCAGCAAGACTAGTAAATCCCCCACAGATACGCAGTATTTT. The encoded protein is CASSKTSKSPTDTQYF.

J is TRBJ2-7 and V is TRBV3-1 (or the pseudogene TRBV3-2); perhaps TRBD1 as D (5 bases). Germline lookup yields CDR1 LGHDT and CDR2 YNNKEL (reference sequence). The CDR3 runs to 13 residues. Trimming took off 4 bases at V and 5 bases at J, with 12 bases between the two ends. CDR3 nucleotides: TGTGCCAGCAGCCCTCAGGGATTCCACGAGCAGTACTTC. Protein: CASSPQGFHEQYF.

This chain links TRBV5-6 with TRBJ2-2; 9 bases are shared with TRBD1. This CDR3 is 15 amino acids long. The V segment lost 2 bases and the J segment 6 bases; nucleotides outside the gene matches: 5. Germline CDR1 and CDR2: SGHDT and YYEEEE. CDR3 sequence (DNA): TGTGCCAGCAGCTTTGAAGACAGGGGGTCCGGGGAGCTGTTTTTT. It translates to CASSFEDRGSGELFF.

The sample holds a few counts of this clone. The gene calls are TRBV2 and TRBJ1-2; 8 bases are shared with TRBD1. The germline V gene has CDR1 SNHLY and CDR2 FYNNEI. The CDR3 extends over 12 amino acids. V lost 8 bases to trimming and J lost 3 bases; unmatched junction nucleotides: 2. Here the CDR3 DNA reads TGTGCCAGCGGGGACAGGTACTATGGCTACACCTTC. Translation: CASGDRYYGYTF.

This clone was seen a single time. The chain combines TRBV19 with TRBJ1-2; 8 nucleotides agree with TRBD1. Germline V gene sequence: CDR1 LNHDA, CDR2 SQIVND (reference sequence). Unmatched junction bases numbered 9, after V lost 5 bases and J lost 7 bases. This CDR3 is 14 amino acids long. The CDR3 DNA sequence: TGTGCCAGTAGTCAGGACAGGGCGAGGGGTGGCTACACCTTC. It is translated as CASSQDRARGGYTF.